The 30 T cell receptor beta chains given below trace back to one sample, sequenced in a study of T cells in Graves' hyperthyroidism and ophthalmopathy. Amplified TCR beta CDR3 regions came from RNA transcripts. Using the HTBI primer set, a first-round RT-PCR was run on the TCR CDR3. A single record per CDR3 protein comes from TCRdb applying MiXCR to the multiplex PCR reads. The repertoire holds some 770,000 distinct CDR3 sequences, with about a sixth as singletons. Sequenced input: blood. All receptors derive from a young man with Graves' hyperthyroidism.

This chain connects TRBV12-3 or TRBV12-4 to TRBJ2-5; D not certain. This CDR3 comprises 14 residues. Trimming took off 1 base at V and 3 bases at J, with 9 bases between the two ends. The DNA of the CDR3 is TGTGCCAGCAGTTTAGGGGCCACCAAAGAGACCCAGTACTTC. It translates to CASSLGATKETQYF.

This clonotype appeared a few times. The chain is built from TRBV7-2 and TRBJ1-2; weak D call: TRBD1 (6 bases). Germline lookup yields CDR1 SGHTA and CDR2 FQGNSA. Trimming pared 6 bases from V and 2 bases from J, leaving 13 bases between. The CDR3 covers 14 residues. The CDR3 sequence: CASRRYTGNYGYTF. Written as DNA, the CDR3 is TGTGCCAGCAGACGATATACAGGGAACTATGGCTACACCTTC. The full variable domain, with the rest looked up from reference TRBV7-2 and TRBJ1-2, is GAGVSQSPSNKVTEKGKDVELRCDPISGHTALYWYRQSLGQGLEFLIYFQGNSAPDKSGLPSDRFSAERTGGSVSTLTIQRTQQEDSAVYLCASRRYTGNYGYTFGSGTRLTVV.

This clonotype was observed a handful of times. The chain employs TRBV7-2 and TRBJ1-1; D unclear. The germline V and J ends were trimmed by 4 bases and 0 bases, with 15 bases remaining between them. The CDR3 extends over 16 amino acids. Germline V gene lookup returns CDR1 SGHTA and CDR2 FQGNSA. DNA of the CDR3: TGTGCCAGCAGCTCCAACAACAGCGTCATGAACACTGAAGCTTTCTTT. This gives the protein CASSSNNSVMNTEAFF.

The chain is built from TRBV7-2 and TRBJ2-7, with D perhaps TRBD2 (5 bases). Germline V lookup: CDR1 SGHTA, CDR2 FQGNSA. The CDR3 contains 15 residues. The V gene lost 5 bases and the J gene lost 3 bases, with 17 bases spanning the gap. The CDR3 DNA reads TGTGCCAGCAGCCCCGGAGACTATTTACTCTACGAGCAGTACTTC. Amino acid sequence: CASSPGDYLLYEQYF.

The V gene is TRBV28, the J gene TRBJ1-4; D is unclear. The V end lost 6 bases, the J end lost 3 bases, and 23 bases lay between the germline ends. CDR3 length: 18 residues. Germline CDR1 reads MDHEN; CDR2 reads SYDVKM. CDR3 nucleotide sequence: TGTGCCAGCAGCCTCGGGTCTTACAGAAGGGTTGCTAATGAAAAACTGTTTTTT. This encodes CASSLGSYRRVANEKLFF.

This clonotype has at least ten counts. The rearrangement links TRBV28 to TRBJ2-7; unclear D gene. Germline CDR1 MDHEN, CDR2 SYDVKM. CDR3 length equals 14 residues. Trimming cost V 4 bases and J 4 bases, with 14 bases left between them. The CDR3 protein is CASSSTVWAYEQYF. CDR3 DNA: TGTGCCAGCAGTTCCACCGTCTGGGCATACGAGCAGTACTTC. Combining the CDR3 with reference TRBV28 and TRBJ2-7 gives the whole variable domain DVKVTQSSRYLVKRTGEKVFLECVQDMDHENMFWYRQDPGLGLRLIYFSYDVKMKEKGDIPEGYSVSREKKERFSLILESASTNQTSMYLCASSSTVWAYEQYFGPGTRLTVT.

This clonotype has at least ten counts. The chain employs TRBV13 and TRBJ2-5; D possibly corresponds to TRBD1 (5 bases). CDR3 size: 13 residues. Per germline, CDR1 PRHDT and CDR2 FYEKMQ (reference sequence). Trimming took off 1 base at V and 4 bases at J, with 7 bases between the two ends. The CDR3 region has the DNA TGTGCCAGCAGCTTAGAAAGGGGAGAGACCCAGTACTTC. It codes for CASSLERGETQYF.

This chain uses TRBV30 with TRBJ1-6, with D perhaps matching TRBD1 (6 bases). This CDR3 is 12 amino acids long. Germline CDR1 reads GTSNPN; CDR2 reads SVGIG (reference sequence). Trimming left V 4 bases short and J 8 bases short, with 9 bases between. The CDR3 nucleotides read TGTGCCTGGACCCCAGGGGATTCACCCCTCCACTTT. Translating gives CAWTPGDSPLHF. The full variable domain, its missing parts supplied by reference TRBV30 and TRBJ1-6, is SQTIHQWPATLVQPVGSPLSLECTVEGTSNPNLYWYRQAAGRGLQLLFYSVGIGQISSEVPQNLSASRPQDRQFILSSKKLLLSDSGFYLCAWTPGDSPLHFGNGTRLTVT.

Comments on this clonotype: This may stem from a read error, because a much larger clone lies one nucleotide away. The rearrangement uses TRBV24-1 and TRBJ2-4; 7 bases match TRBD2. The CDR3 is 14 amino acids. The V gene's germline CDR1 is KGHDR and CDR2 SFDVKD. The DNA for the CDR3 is TGTGCCCCCAGGGAGGGAATGACCAAAAACATTCAGTACTTC. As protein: CAPREGMTKNIQYF.

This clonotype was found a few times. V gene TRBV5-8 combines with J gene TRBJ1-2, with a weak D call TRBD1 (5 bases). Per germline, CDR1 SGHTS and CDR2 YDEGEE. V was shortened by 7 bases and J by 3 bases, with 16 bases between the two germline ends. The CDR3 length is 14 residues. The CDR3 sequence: CASSRPGTDYGYTF. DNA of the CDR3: TGTGCCAGCTCACGCCCCGGGACGGACTATGGCTACACCTTC.

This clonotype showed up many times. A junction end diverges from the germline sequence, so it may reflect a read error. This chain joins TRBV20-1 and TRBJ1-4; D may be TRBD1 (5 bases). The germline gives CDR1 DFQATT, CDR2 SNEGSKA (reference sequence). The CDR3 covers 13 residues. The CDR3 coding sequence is TGCAGTCCTAGAGATGTCGGGGGTGAAAAACTGTTTTTT. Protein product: CSPRDVGGEKLFF.

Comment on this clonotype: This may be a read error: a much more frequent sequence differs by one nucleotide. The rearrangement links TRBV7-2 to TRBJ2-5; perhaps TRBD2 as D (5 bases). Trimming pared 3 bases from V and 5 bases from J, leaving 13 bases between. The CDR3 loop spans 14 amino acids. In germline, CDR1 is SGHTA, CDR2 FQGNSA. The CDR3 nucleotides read TGTGCCAGCAGCTTCAACGGACTCGAGGAGACCCAGTACTTC. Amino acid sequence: CASSFNGLEETQYF.

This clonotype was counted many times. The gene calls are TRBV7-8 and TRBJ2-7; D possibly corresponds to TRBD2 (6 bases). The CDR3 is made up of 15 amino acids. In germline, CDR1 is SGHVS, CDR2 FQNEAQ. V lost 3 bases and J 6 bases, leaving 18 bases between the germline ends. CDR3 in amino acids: CASSFQKPLASEQYF. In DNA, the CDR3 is TGTGCCAGCAGCTTCCAGAAACCCCTAGCGAGCGAGCAGTACTTC.

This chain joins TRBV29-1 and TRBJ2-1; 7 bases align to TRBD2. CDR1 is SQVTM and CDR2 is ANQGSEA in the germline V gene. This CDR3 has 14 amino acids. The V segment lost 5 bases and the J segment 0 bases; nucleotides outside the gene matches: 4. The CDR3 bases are TGCAGCGTTAGAGCGGGAAACTCCTACAATGAGCAGTTCTTC. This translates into CSVRAGNSYNEQFF.

The CDR3 spells CSASPRNSYNEQFF. The CDR3 DNA reads as TGCAGTGCTAGTCCCCGTAACTCCTACAATGAGCAGTTCTTC. The V call is TRBV20-1, the J call TRBJ2-1; D gene unclear. The length of the CDR3 is 14 residues. Germline CDR1 DFQATT, CDR2 SNEGSKA (reference sequence). V dropped 3 bases and J dropped 0 bases, with 9 bases sitting between them.

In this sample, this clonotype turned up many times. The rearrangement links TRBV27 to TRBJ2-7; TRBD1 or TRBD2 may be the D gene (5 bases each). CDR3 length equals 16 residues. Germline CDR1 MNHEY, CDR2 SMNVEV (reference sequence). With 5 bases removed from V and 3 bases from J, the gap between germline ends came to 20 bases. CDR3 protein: CASSTRTDVRGYEQYF. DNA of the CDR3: TGTGCCAGCAGTACCAGGACGGATGTGAGGGGCTACGAGCAGTACTTC.

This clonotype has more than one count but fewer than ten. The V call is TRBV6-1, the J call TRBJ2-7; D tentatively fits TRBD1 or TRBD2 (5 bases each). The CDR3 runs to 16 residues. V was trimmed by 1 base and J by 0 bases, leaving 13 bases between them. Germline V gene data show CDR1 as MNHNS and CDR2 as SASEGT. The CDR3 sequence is CASSEDGAAPSYEQYF. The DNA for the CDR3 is TGTGCCAGCAGTGAAGACGGGGCGGCCCCCTCCTACGAGCAGTACTTC.

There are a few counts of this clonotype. The CDR3 sequence: CASSYQGPQETQYF. CDR3 bases: TGTGCCAGCAGTTATCAGGGACCCCAGGAGACCCAGTACTTC. This sequence joins TRBV6-2 or TRBV6-3 and TRBJ2-5; D could derive from TRBD1 or TRBD2 (5 bases each). The CDR3 loop spans 14 amino acids. Trimming left V 3 bases short and J 5 bases short, with 13 bases between. Germline V gene sequence: CDR1 MNHEY, CDR2 SVGEGT.

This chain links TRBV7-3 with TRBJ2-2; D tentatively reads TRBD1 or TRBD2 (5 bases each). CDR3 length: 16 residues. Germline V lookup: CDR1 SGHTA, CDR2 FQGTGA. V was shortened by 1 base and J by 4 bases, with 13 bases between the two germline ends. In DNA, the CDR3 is TGTGCCAGCAGCTTAAACGCAATCGGGACCACCGGGGAGCTGTTTTTT. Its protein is CASSLNAIGTTGELFF.

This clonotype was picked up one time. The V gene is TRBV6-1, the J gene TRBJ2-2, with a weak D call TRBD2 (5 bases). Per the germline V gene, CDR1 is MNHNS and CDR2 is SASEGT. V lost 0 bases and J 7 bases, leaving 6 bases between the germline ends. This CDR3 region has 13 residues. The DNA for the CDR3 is TGTGCCAGCAGTGAAGCTGCGGGCGGGGAGCTGTTTTTT. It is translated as CASSEAAGGELFF.

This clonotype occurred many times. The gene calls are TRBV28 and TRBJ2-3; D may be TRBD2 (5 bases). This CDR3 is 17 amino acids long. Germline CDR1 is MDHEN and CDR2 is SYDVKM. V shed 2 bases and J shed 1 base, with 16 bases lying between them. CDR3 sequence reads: CASSLRSRERGTDTQYF. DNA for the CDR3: TGTGCCAGCAGTTTAAGGTCGAGGGAACGGGGCACAGATACGCAGTATTTT.

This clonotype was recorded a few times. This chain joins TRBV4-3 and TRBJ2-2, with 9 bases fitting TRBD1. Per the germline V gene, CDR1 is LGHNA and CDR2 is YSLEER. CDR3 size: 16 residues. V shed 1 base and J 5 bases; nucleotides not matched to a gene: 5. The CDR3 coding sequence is TGCGCCAGCAGCCAAGCGGACAGGGGTGGGACCGGGGAGCTGTTTTTT. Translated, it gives CASSQADRGGTGELFF.

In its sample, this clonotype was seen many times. The CDR3 nucleotides are TGTGCCAGCGGGAGGGGGACTGAAGCTGGCCAGTTCTTT. Its translation: CASGRGTEAGQFF. V and J are TRBV2 and TRBJ1-1; possible D gene TRBD1, 6 bases. There are 13 residues in the CDR3. The ends were cut back, 8 bases at V and 14 bases at J, with 24 bases in the middle. The germline gives CDR1 SNHLY, CDR2 FYNNEI.

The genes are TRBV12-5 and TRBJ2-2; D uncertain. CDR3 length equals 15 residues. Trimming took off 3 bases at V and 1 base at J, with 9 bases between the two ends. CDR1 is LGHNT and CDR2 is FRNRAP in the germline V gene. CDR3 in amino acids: CASGLLQLNTGELFF. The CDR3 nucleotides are TGTGCTAGTGGTTTATTACAGTTGAACACCGGGGAGCTGTTTTTT.

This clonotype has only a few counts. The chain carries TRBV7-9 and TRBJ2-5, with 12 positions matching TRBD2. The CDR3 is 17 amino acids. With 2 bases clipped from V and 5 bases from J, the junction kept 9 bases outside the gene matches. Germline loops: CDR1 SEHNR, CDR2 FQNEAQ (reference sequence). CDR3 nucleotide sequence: TGTGCCAGCAGCTTAAGCCCGACTAGCGGGAGTGGTGAGACCCAGTACTTC. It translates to CASSLSPTSGSGETQYF.

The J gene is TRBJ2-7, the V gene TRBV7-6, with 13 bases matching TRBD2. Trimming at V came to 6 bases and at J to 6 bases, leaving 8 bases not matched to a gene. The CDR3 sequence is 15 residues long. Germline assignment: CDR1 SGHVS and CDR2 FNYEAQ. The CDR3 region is CASRPGLAGAAEQYF. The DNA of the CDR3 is TGTGCCAGCAGACCTGGACTAGCGGGAGCGGCCGAGCAGTACTTC. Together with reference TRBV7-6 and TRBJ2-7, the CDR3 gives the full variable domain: GAGVSQSPRYKVTKRGQDVALRCDPISGHVSLYWYRQALGQGPEFLTYFNYEAQQDKSGLPNDRFSAERPEGSISTLTIQRTEQRDSAMYRCASRPGLAGAAEQYFGPGTRLTVT.

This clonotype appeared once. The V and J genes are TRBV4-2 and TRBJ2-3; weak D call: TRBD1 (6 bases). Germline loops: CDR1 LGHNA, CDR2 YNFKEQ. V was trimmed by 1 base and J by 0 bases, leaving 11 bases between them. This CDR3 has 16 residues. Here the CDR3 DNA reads TGTGCCAGCAGCCAAGGGCGGACAGAGAGCACAGATACGCAGTATTTT. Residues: CASSQGRTESTDTQYF.

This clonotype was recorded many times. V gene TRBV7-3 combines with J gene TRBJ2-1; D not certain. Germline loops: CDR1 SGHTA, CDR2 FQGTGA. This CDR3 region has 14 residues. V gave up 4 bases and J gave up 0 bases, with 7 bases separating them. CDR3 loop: CASSSRRSYNEQFF. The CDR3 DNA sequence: TGTGCCAGCAGCTCGAGGCGCTCCTACAATGAGCAGTTCTTC.

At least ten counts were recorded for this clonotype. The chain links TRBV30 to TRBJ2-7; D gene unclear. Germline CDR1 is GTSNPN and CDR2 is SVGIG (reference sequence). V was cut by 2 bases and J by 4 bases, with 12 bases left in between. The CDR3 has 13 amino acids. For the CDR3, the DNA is TGTGCCTGGAGTACCGGTCCCGCTTACGAGCAGTACTTC. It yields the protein CAWSTGPAYEQYF. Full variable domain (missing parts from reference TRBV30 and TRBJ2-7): SQTIHQWPATLVQPVGSPLSLECTVEGTSNPNLYWYRQAAGRGLQLLFYSVGIGQISSEVPQNLSASRPQDRQFILSSKKLLLSDSGFYLCAWSTGPAYEQYFGPGTRLTVT.

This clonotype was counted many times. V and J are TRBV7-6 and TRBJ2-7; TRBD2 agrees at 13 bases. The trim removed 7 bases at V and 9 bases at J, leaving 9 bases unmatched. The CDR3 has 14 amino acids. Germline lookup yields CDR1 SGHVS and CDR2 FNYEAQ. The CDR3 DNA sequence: TGTGCCAGCAACATCGGGACTAGCGGGGCCGTGCAGTACTTC. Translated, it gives CASNIGTSGAVQYF.